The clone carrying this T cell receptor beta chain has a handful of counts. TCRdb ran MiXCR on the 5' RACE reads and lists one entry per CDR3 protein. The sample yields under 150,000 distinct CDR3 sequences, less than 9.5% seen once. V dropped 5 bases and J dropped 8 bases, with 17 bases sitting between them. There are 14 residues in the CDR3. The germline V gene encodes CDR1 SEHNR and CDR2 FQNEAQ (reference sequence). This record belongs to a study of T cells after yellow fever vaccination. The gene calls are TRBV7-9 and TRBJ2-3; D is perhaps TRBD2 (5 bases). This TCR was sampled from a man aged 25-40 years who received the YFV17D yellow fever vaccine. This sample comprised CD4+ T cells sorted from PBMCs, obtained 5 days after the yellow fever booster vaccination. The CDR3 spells CASSEGEEVGTQYF. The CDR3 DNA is TGTGCCAGCAGCGAGGGAGAGGAGGTCGGTACGCAGTATTTT.